The T cell receptor (beta chain) described here comes from a study of tissue T cells after allogeneic stem cell transplantation. Profiling relied on immunoSEQ multiplex PCR, and the TCRdb table lists in-frame clones only, not all of them. The sample lists under 50,000 clones, 92% seen once, with roughly 3.8% in the top ten. With 4 bases removed from V and 10 bases from J, the gap between germline ends came to 11 bases. CDR1 and CDR2 from the germline V gene are SGHDT and YYEEEE. CDR3 length: 11 amino acids. The genes are TRBV5-6 and TRBJ1-2, with no clear D. This material consisted of blood, taken before transplantation. The clonotype originates from a woman aged 40-70 years who later had graft-versus-host disease after an allogeneic stem cell transplant. In nucleotides, the CDR3 is TGTGCCAGCAGCGGTGGACTGCTCTACACCTTC. Translation gives CASSGGLLYTF.